Below are 5 T cell receptor beta chains sequenced from a single sample in a study of monozygotic twins with inflammatory bowel disease. TCRdb reworked the 5' RACE reads into one entry per CDR3 protein, no DNA. The sample includes about 380,000 distinct CDR3 sequences. Specimen: blood. Receptors originate from a human donor with ulcerative colitis or Crohn's disease, or a healthy co-twin of an affected twin (not recorded which).

The J gene is TRBJ2-3, the V gene TRBV7-7; TCRdb selects TRBD2, and the lack of DNA leaves this call unchecked. Per germline, CDR1 SSHAT and CDR2 FNYEAQ (reference sequence). The CDR3 contains 14 residues. The CDR3 is CASSPGGWDQWQYF.

The rearrangement joins TRBV7-2 to TRBJ2-5. Germline V gene data show CDR1 as SGHTA and CDR2 as FQGNSA. The CDR3 loop spans 13 amino acids. This chain's CDR3 is CASSSRREETQYF.

This rearrangement joins TRBV7-9 to TRBJ1-2. Germline CDR1 SEHNR, CDR2 FQNEAQ (reference sequence). The CDR3 runs to 16 residues. The CDR3 reads CASSLDTTEDNYGYTF. Complete variable domain (other parts from reference TRBV7-9 and TRBJ1-2): DTGVSQNPRHKITKRGQNVTFRCDPISEHNRLYWYRQTLGQGPEFLTYFQNEAQLEKSRLLSDRFSAERPKGSFSTLEIQRTEQGDSAMYLCASSLDTTEDNYGYTFGSGTRLTVV.

The rearrangement links TRBV10-3 to TRBJ2-3. The CDR3 runs 11 residues. Germline loops: CDR1 ENHRY, CDR2 SYGVKD. CDR3 amino acids: CEGLAADTQYF.

The chain recombines TRBV20-1 with TRBJ2-1; TCRdb proposes TRBD1, but this gene call is untestable without DNA. CDR3 length equals 14 residues. CDR1 and CDR2 from the germline V gene are DFQATT and SNEGSKA (reference sequence). CDR3: CSASAGAAYNEQFF.